These 19 T cell receptor beta chains originate from one sample sequenced in a study of cytomegalovirus exposure and HLA in healthy donors. Profiling relied on immunoSEQ multiplex PCR, and the TCRdb table lists in-frame clones only, not all of them. The sample includes 70,000 to 90,000 clones, 85% of them seen just once. Sequencing used PBMCs. The source is a man aged 25-45 years in good health and CMV-seronegative.

V and J are TRBV30 and TRBJ2-5; weak D call: TRBD1 (7 bases). With 5 bases removed from V and 0 bases from J, the gap between germline ends came to 16 bases. Looked up from germline, CDR1 is GTSNPN and CDR2 is SVGIG (reference sequence). The CDR3 runs to 15 residues. The CDR3 loop reads CAWGPAGGYQETQYF. The CDR3, as DNA: TGTGCCTGGGGGCCTGCAGGGGGGTACCAAGAGACCCAGTACTTC.

The chain combines TRBV28 with TRBJ1-2; the match to TRBD1 covers 9 bases. The germline V gene encodes CDR1 MDHEN and CDR2 SYDVKM. Unmatched junction bases numbered 8, after V lost 4 bases and J lost 8 bases. This CDR3 region has 14 residues. The CDR3 nucleotides are TGTGCCAGCAGTTCCTCACAGGGGGCGGGGGGCTACACCTTC. It encodes CASSSSQGAGGYTF.

The V and J genes are TRBV25-1 and TRBJ1-1; the match to TRBD1 covers 10 bases. CDR3 length: 15 amino acids. V was clipped by 3 bases and J by 3 bases; unmatched bases: 4. The germline CDR1 and CDR2 sequences are MGHDK and SYGVNS. DNA for the CDR3: TGTGCCAGCAGTGACCCTGGACAGGGGGACACTGAAGCTTTCTTT. Translation: CASSDPGQGDTEAFF.

The V gene is TRBV7-9, the J gene TRBJ2-5; 10 bases match TRBD2. Germline CDR1 SEHNR, CDR2 FQNEAQ (reference sequence). The CDR3 is 19 amino acids. V trimming: 0 bases; J trimming: 4 bases; junction bases outside the gene matches: 14. Here the CDR3 reads CASSLARRSGLALRETQYF. In nucleotides, the CDR3 is TGTGCCAGCAGCTTAGCCCGTCGCTCGGGACTAGCGTTACGAGAGACCCAGTACTTC.

The genes are TRBV5-1 and TRBJ2-1, with 7 bases that match TRBD2. CDR3 size: 16 residues. V trimming: 4 bases; J trimming: 4 bases; junction bases outside the gene matches: 11. Germline V gene lookup returns CDR1 SGHRS and CDR2 YFSETQ. CDR3 sequence (DNA): TGCGCCAGCAGCGCCTTCGGCGGGAGCGATTACAATGAGCAGTTCTTC. Its translation: CASSAFGGSDYNEQFF.

The rearrangement joins TRBV4-1 to TRBJ1-1; 9 bases are a match to TRBD1. Trimming at V came to 5 bases and at J to 4 bases, leaving 5 bases not matched to a gene. Germline lookup yields CDR1 MGHRA and CDR2 YSYEKL. The CDR3 runs 14 residues. CDR3 in amino acids: CASSGRDRATEAFF. In nucleotides, the CDR3 is TGCGCCAGCAGCGGTCGGGACAGGGCCACTGAAGCTTTCTTT.

This clone showed up just a few times. The chain joins TRBV7-2 to TRBJ1-2; tentative D call: TRBD1 (5 bases). Trimming took 2 bases from V and 6 from J, leaving 10 bases between them. Germline lookup yields CDR1 SGHTA and CDR2 FQGNSA. The CDR3 has 13 residues. CDR3 residues: CASSLREGNGYTF. The DNA of the CDR3 is TGTGCCAGCAGCTTAAGGGAGGGGAATGGCTACACCTTC. The entire variable domain, with the rest obtained from reference TRBV7-2 and TRBJ1-2, is as follows: GAGVSQSPSNKVTEKGKDVELRCDPISGHTALYWYRQSLGQGLEFLIYFQGNSAPDKSGLPSDRFSAERTGGSVSTLTIQRTQQEDSAVYLCASSLREGNGYTFGSGTRLTVV.

This clone turned up a few times. V is TRBV19 and J is TRBJ1-5; the D is unclear. CDR1 and CDR2 from the germline V gene are LNHDA and SQIVND (reference sequence). The CDR3 has 14 residues. Trimming took off 1 base at V and 3 bases at J, with 7 bases between the two ends. CDR3 sequence: CASSIGADNQPQHF. As DNA, the CDR3 is TGTGCCAGTAGTATAGGGGCAGACAATCAGCCCCAGCATTTT.

This chain links TRBV28 with TRBJ1-4; 7 nucleotides align to TRBD1. Germline V gene data show CDR1 as MDHEN and CDR2 as SYDVKM. This CDR3 has 14 residues. With V trimmed by 8 bases and J by 6 bases, 9 bases remained unmatched. The CDR3 coding sequence is TGTGCCAGCTCCTCGACAGGGATTCATGAAAAACTGTTTTTT. This sequence encodes CASSSTGIHEKLFF. Full variable domain (remainder filled in from reference TRBV28 and TRBJ1-4): DVKVTQSSRYLVKRTGEKVFLECVQDMDHENMFWYRQDPGLGLRLIYFSYDVKMKEKGDIPEGYSVSREKKERFSLILESASTNQTSMYLCASSSTGIHEKLFFGSGTQLSVL.

The table lists this clone with a few counts. The V call is TRBV18, the J call TRBJ1-2, with TRBD1 matching 7 bases. With 1 base clipped from V and 4 bases from J, the junction kept 3 bases outside the gene matches. Germline-derived CDR1 and CDR2 are KGHSH and LQKENI. CDR3 length equals 14 residues. Here the CDR3 DNA reads TGTGCCAGCTCACCACGACAGGGCCGCTATGGCTACACCTTC. Translating gives CASSPRQGRYGYTF.

V usage is TRBV7-8 and J usage is TRBJ2-1, with 10 bases that match TRBD2. The CDR3 has 15 residues. The germline CDR1 and CDR2 sequences are SGHVS and FQNEAQ. Trimming cost V 3 bases and J 6 bases; bases outside gene matches: 5. CDR3 region: CASSFRAGGFNEQFF. The CDR3 nucleotides read TGTGCCAGCAGCTTCCGAGCGGGGGGGTTCAATGAGCAGTTCTTC. Together with reference TRBV7-8 and TRBJ2-1, the CDR3 gives the full variable domain: GAGVSQSPRYKVAKRGQDVALRCDPISGHVSLFWYQQALGQGPEFLTYFQNEAQLDKSGLPSDRFFAERPEGSVSTLKIQRTQQEDSAVYLCASSFRAGGFNEQFFGPGTRLTVL.

V is TRBV6-4 and J is TRBJ2-7; D might be TRBD1 (5 bases). V was clipped by 6 bases and J by 4 bases, with 13 bases between them. CDR1 is MRHNA, CDR2 SNTAGT, per germline. This CDR3 has 13 residues. CDR3 sequence (DNA): TGTGCCAGCAGGAACGAGAGGACATACGAGCAGTACGTC. This sequence encodes CASRNERTYEQYV.

This chain uses TRBV5-8 with TRBJ2-5; D is possibly TRBD1 (6 bases). The CDR3 contains 15 residues. Looked up from germline, CDR1 is SGHTS and CDR2 is YDEGEE. V shed 4 bases and J shed 3 bases, with 16 bases lying between them. The CDR3 loop reads CASSERQAPKETQYF. The CDR3 DNA follows: TGTGCCAGCAGCGAGAGACAGGCGCCCAAAGAGACCCAGTACTTC.

The rearrangement uses TRBV28 and TRBJ2-5, with D tentatively TRBD1 (5 bases). The germline V gene encodes CDR1 MDHEN and CDR2 SYDVKM. The CDR3 is made up of 11 amino acids. The V gene lost 9 bases and the J gene lost 5 bases, with 10 bases spanning the gap. CDR3 sequence reads: CASGQRETQYF. As DNA, the CDR3 is TGTGCCAGTGGACAAAGGGAGACCCAGTACTTC.

CDR3 nucleotides: TGCGCCAGCAGCCCCCGAATAGCGGGAGAGCAGTACGTC. Protein product: CASSPRIAGEQYV. The chain carries TRBV5-1 and TRBJ2-7, with 8 bases lining up with TRBD2. CDR1 and CDR2 from the germline V gene are SGHRS and YFSETQ. The CDR3 totals 13 residues. Trimming removed 4 bases from V and 7 bases from J; junction bases left unmatched: 7.

This clone appeared once. This chain joins TRBV15 and TRBJ1-1; D unresolved. The CDR3 is 13 residues long. Trimming stripped 5 bases from V and 8 bases from J, with 15 bases between. The germline gives CDR1 LNHNV, CDR2 YYDKDF (reference sequence). The CDR3 spells CATSPDRELEAFF. In nucleotides, the CDR3 is TGTGCCACCAGCCCCGATCGGGAGCTAGAAGCTTTCTTT. Together with reference TRBV15 and TRBJ1-1, the CDR3 gives the full variable domain: DAMVIQNPRYQVTQFGKPVTLSCSQTLNHNVMYWYQQKSSQAPKLLFHYYDKDFNNEADTPDNFQSRRPNTSFCFLDIRSPGLGDTAMYLCATSPDRELEAFFGQGTRLTVV.

V is TRBV2 and J is TRBJ1-2, with 8 bases that match TRBD1. J was trimmed by 4 bases and V by 4 bases; bases with no gene match: 8. Germline CDR1 reads SNHLY; CDR2 reads FYNNEI. CDR3 size: 15 residues. The CDR3 loop reads CASSGGPGGSYGYTF. CDR3 nucleotides: TGTGCCAGCAGTGGGGGGCCAGGGGGCAGCTATGGCTACACCTTC.

The chain links TRBV4-2 to TRBJ1-1; 7 positions match TRBD1. The CDR3 loop spans 15 amino acids. Germline V gene sequence: CDR1 LGHNA, CDR2 YNFKEQ. Germline trimming cut 1 base from V and 4 bases from J; bases unmatched to any gene: 6. The CDR3 nucleotides are TGTGCCAGCAGCCAAGGGGGCCAGGGGGGCACTGAAGCTTTCTTT. Translation gives CASSQGGQGGTEAFF.

The rearrangement joins TRBV2 to TRBJ2-6; the match to TRBD1 covers 9 bases. Germline CDR1 is SNHLY and CDR2 is FYNNEI. With V trimmed by 4 bases and J by 0 bases, 4 bases remained unmatched. The CDR3 has 17 amino acids. CDR3 amino acids: CASSAGTGNSGANVLTF. CDR3 coding DNA: TGTGCCAGCAGTGCCGGGACAGGGAACTCTGGGGCCAACGTCCTGACTTTC. Full variable domain (rest looked up from reference TRBV2 and TRBJ2-6): EPEVTQTPSHQVTQMGQEVILRCVPISNHLYFYWYRQILGQKVEFLVSFYNNEISEKSEIFDDQFSVERPDGSNFTLKIRSTKLEDSAMYFCASSAGTGNSGANVLTFGAGSRLTVL.